This T cell receptor beta chain emerged from a study of blood T cells in healthy people across ages. This clonotype has more than one count but fewer than ten. Total RNA was extracted at no less than 5.5 micrograms per sample. Germline values: CDR1 SGHVS, CDR2 FQNEAQ. V shed 1 base and J shed 4 bases, with 14 bases lying between them. The CDR3 covers 16 residues. Through a sample-barcoded 5' primer and a J-beta primer mix, a second PCR was run for roughly 7 to 12 cycles. MiXCR, run by TCRdb on the 5' RACE reads, gives a single entry per CDR3 protein. The sample shows more than 1,400,000 distinct CDR3 sequences, roughly 40% of them seen only once.

The chain uses TRBV7-8 and TRBJ1-5; D is undetermined. The sequence was obtained from a woman under 30 in good health. The sequencing sample was made of blood. The CDR3 spells CASSLVGSGLNQPQHF. CDR3 DNA: TGTGCCAGCAGCTTAGTAGGTTCCGGACTAAATCAGCCCCAGCATTTT.